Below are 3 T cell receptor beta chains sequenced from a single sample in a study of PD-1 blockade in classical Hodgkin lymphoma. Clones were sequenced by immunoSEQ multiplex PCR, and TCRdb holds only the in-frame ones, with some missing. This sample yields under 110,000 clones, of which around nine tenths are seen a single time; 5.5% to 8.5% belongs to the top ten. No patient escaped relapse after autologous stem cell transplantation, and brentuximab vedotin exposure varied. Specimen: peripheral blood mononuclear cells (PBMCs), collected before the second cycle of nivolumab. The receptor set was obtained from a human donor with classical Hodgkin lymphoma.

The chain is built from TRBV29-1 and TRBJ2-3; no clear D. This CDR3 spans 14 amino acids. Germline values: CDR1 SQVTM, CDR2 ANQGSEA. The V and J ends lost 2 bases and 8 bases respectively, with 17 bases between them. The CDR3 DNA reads TGCAGCGTTGAACGGCTTAGAGAAACCATTACGCAGTATTTT. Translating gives CSVERLRETITQYF.

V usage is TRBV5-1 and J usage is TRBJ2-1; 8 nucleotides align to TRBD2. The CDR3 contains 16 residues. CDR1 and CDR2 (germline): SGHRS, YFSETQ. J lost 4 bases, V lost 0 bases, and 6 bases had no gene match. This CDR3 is CASSLVSGALYNEQFF. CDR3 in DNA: TGCGCCAGCAGCTTGGTTAGCGGGGCCTTATACAATGAGCAGTTCTTC.

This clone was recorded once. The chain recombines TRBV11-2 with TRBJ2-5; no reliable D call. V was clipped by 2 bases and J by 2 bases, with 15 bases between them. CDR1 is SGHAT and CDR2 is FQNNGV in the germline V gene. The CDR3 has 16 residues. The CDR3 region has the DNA TGTGCCAGCAGCTTACCCCGCGGCGGAAAGCAAGAGACCCAGTACTTC. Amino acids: CASSLPRGGKQETQYF.